This T cell receptor (beta chain) is from a study of shared clonotypes between healthy human individuals. This clone appeared a few times. V lost 6 bases, J lost 2 bases, and 8 bases stayed unmatched. The CDR3 sequence is 15 residues long. From germline, CDR1 is MNHNY and CDR2 SVGAGI (reference sequence). Repertoires were generated with immunoSEQ multiplex PCR, while TCRdb's copy carries only in-frame clones and drops some. The sample has under 850,000 clones, approximately 72% seen once; the top ten hold approximately 2%. Sequencing was performed on memory CD4+ T cells sorted from blood. Subset described: CD45RA-negative fraction. The chain recombines TRBV6-6 with TRBJ2-7, with 9 bases identical to TRBD2. The receptor was derived from a woman younger than 45 in good health. DNA of the CDR3: TGTGCCAGCAGCCCCGGGACTAGCAGAACCTACGAGCAGTACTTC. Amino acid sequence: CASSPGTSRTYEQYF.